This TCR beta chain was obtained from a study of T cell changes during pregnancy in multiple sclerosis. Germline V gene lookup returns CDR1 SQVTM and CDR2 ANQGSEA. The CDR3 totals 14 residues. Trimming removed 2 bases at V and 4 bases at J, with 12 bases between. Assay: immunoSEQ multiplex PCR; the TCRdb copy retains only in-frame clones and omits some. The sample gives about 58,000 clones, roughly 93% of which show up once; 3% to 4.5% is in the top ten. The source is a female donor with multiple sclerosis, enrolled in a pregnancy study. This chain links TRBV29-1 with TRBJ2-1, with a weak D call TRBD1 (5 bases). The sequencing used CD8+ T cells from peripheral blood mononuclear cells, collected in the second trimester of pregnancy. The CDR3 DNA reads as TGCAGCGTTGAAAAACCGGACAATTACAATGAGCAGTTCTTC. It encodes CSVEKPDNYNEQFF.